This T cell receptor (beta chain) comes out of a study of long-term antiretroviral therapy in people with HIV. Overall study results and limits: Pre-ART expanded TRB clones stayed dominant throughout, though often decreasing after ART.

In regard to this clone: Its matching antigen is unknown.

HIV-positive participants were all treated in the United States. Samples held about 0.95-11 million cryopreserved PBMC before DNA extraction. With survey level as its setting, the immunoSEQ assay was v3.0. Assay: immunoSEQ multiplex PCR; the TCRdb copy retains only in-frame clones and omits some. The top ten clones hold roughly a tenth of a sample with about 19,000 clones, 86% of them seen once. The CDR3 loop spans 16 amino acids. Germline V gives CDR1 SGHNT, CDR2 YYREEE (reference sequence). Trimming pared 3 bases from V and 4 bases from J, leaving 19 bases between. This receptor was taken from a man aged 35 to 55 with HIV. The sequences come from unsorted PBMCs, collected 0.5 years after starting antiretroviral therapy. The gene calls are TRBV5-4 and TRBJ1-2; maybe TRBD1 (5 bases). The CDR3: CASSSGVQGTIYGYTF. Here the CDR3 DNA reads TGTGCCAGCAGCTCCGGGGTCCAGGGCACCATCTATGGCTACACCTTC.